This T cell receptor (beta chain) was captured by sequencing in a study of OX40 agonist ivuxolimab in advanced cancers. The repertoire was sequenced with immunoSEQ multiplex PCR; TCRdb's copy has only in-frame clones and lacks some. The table lists around 69,000 clones, about 88% of them singletons. This clone was found once. Its cognate antigen is unknown. General observations from the study: Expanded peripheral T cell antigen specificity was not determined.

This clonotype was obtained from an adult with an advanced solid tumor such as melanoma, head and neck, liver or kidney cancer. The sequencing here drew on CD4+ or CD8+ T cells sorted from blood, taken in a trial of the OX40 agonist ivuxolimab.

The CDR3 DNA reads as TGTGCCAGTTACGGGTCAGGGCCTATGAACACTGAAGCTTTCTTT. Its translation is CASYGSGPMNTEAFF. The chain recombines TRBV28 with TRBJ1-1; maybe TRBD1 (5 bases). Germline CDR1 MDHEN, CDR2 SYDVKM. V was cut by 9 bases and J by 0 bases, with 17 bases left in between. The CDR3 covers 15 residues.